This T cell receptor beta chain is from a study of OX40 agonist ivuxolimab in advanced cancers. Assay used: immunoSEQ multiplex PCR; TCRdb lists only in-frame clones, some missing. The repertoire has roughly 100,000 clones, about 90% of them found once; the top ten carry about 1.5%. People who had autoimmune disease history or systemic immunosuppression were excluded. Regarding this clone: Its antigen is as yet unknown. A read error may produce the germline difference seen at one junction end.

Study results and limitations: Compared with others, partial responders at 0.1-3.0 mg/kg displayed clonal expansion among the lowest. Expanded clones were, on average, more numerous in CD8+ T cells than in CD4+.

The CDR3 covers 16 residues. Germline CDR1 reads SGHRS; CDR2 reads YFSETQ. Material: CD4+ or CD8+ T cells sorted from blood, obtained in a trial of the OX40 agonist ivuxolimab. The chain uses TRBV5-1 and TRBJ2-7; 7 bases agree with TRBD2. The clonotype originates from an adult with an advanced solid tumor such as melanoma, head and neck, liver or kidney cancer. CDR3 in amino acids: CANSLAARASGYEQYF. In nucleotides, the CDR3 is TGCGCCAACAGCTTGGCCGCTCGGGCTAGCGGTTACGAGCAGTACTTC. The entire variable domain, with the rest obtained from reference TRBV5-1 and TRBJ2-7, is as follows: KAGVTQTPRYLIKTRGQQVTLSCSPISGHRSVSWYQQTPGQGLQFLFEYFSETQRNKGNFPGRFSGRQFSNSRSEMNVSTLELGDSALYLCANSLAARASGYEQYFGPGTRLTVT.